One and the same sample provided the 18 T cell receptor beta chains below, sequenced in a study of T cell responses to AZD1222 COVID-19 vaccine. Generated by immunoSEQ multiplex PCR, the TCRdb table keeps only in-frame clones and is missing some. The sample gives roughly 110,000 clones, 90% of which show up once; 8% is in the top ten. The material sequenced was peripheral blood, taken 28 days after the second AZD1222 dose. These receptor sequences come from an adult who received the AZD1222 COVID-19 vaccine.

This rearrangement joins TRBV3-1 (or the pseudogene TRBV3-2) to TRBJ1-5; possible D gene TRBD1, 6 bases. Germline-derived CDR1 and CDR2 are LGHDT and YNNKEL (reference sequence). V lost 8 bases to trimming and J lost 5 bases, with 16 bases between them. CDR3 length: 14 amino acids. The CDR3 DNA reads as TGTGCCAGCGGCCGGGACACGACCCATCAGCCCCAGCATTTT. The encoded protein is CASGRDTTHQPQHF.

The chain joins TRBV4-1 to TRBJ1-1; 7 bases map to TRBD1. Looked up from germline, CDR1 is MGHRA and CDR2 is YSYEKL. The CDR3 has 15 residues. The trim removed 3 bases at V and 7 bases at J, leaving 11 bases unmatched. Here the CDR3 reads CASSQKPGGEGEAFF. The CDR3 bases are TGCGCCAGCAGCCAGAAGCCAGGGGGGGAGGGTGAAGCTTTCTTT.

This chain uses TRBV4-2 with TRBJ1-2, with 7 nucleotides matching TRBD1. CDR3 length equals 19 residues. V shed 0 bases, J shed 4 bases, and the junction held 17 bases outside the gene matches. Per germline, CDR1 LGHNA and CDR2 YNFKEQ. CDR3 sequence: CASSQDRRDRASGGYGYTF. The CDR3 DNA reads as TGTGCCAGCAGCCAAGACCGCCGGGACAGAGCTTCGGGTGGCTATGGCTACACCTTC.

The chain is built from TRBV9 and TRBJ1-1, with D tentatively TRBD1 (6 bases). Germline assignment: CDR1 SGDLS and CDR2 YYNGEE. V was trimmed by 3 bases and J by 0 bases, leaving 15 bases between them. The CDR3 covers 16 residues. CDR3: CASSDTGRGLNTEAFF. CDR3 in DNA: TGTGCCAGCAGCGACACAGGCAGGGGCCTGAACACTGAAGCTTTCTTT.

This chain uses TRBV7-9 with TRBJ1-5; the D is unclear. Trimming took 3 bases from V and 3 from J, leaving 6 bases between them. Germline V gene data show CDR1 as SEHNR and CDR2 as FQNEAQ (reference sequence). The CDR3 has 13 residues. The DNA of the CDR3 is TGTGCCAGCAGCTTGCAGAACAATCAGCCCCAGCATTTT. Its translation is CASSLQNNQPQHF.

This clone was counted a single time. The chain links TRBV19 to TRBJ1-1; D is uncertain. The germline gives CDR1 LNHDA, CDR2 SQIVND (reference sequence). The CDR3 extends over 13 amino acids. V was pared by 7 bases and J by 5 bases, with 14 bases between. CDR3 amino acids: CASIGSKWTEAFF. Here the CDR3 DNA reads TGTGCCAGTATCGGGTCTAAGTGGACTGAAGCTTTCTTT.

The V call is TRBV5-4, the J call TRBJ2-3; weak D call: TRBD1 (6 bases). The V end lost 5 bases, the J end lost 0 bases, and 16 bases lay between the germline ends. The CDR3 is 16 residues long. Germline CDR1 is SGHNT and CDR2 is YYREEE (reference sequence). In nucleotides, the CDR3 is TGTGCCAGCAGGGGCCGGGGACATCTTAGCACAGATACGCAGTATTTT. Translated, it gives CASRGRGHLSTDTQYF.

The chain has TRBV9 and TRBJ2-5; D is unresolved. The V gene lost 0 bases and the J gene lost 0 bases, with 9 bases spanning the gap. This CDR3 comprises 15 residues. Germline V lookup: CDR1 SGDLS, CDR2 YYNGEE. Here the CDR3 DNA reads TGTGCCAGCAGCGTAGTAGGCGGATACCAAGAGACCCAGTACTTC. Translation: CASSVVGGYQETQYF.

The chain is built from TRBV21-1 and TRBJ2-6. TRBV21-1 is a pseudogene segment. This CDR3 spans 18 amino acids. This CDR3 is CASSSRGAGPSGANVLTF. CDR3 in DNA: TGTGCCAGCAGCTCCCGAGGGGCAGGCCCATCTGGGGCCAACGTCCTGACTTTC.

This rearrangement joins TRBV9 to TRBJ1-5, with TRBD1 as a possible D gene (6 bases). Germline CDR1 is SGDLS and CDR2 is YYNGEE. The CDR3 spans 16 residues. The V end lost 2 bases, the J end lost 4 bases, and 16 bases lay between the germline ends. DNA for the CDR3: TGTGCCAGCAGCGTTGGGGAGGGGGGATCAAATCAGCCCCAGCATTTT. Translated, it gives CASSVGEGGSNQPQHF. The complete variable domain, with remaining parts taken from reference TRBV9 and TRBJ1-5, reads DSGVTQTPKHLITATGQRVTLRCSPRSGDLSVYWYQQSLDQGLQFLIQYYNGEERAKGNILERFSAQQFPDLHSELNLSSLELGDSALYFCASSVGEGGSNQPQHFGDGTRLSIL.

The rearrangement links TRBV2 to TRBJ2-7; 10 bases are a match to TRBD1. The trim removed 1 base at V and 4 bases at J, leaving 4 bases unmatched. The CDR3 runs 15 residues. From germline, CDR1 is SNHLY and CDR2 FYNNEI. For the CDR3, the DNA is TGTGCCAGCAGTGAAGGGGGACAGGGGATATACGAGCAGTACTTC. Protein product: CASSEGGQGIYEQYF.

The rearrangement links TRBV6-5 to TRBJ2-7; D unclear. Germline V gene data show CDR1 as MNHEY and CDR2 as SVGAGI. Trimming took off 10 bases at V and 3 bases at J, with 13 bases between the two ends. The CDR3 spans 12 residues. The CDR3 region has the DNA TGTGCCACCGGGCCGTTGAACTACGAGCAGTACTTC. Residues: CATGPLNYEQYF.

The rearrangement joins TRBV5-1 to TRBJ2-3; 9 positions match TRBD1. The CDR3 spans 16 residues. Looked up from germline, CDR1 is SGHRS and CDR2 is YFSETQ. V trimming: 2 bases; J trimming: 0 bases; junction bases outside the gene matches: 4. Here the CDR3 reads CASSFGQGFSTDTQYF. The DNA for the CDR3 is TGCGCCAGCAGCTTCGGACAGGGGTTTAGCACAGATACGCAGTATTTT.

The chain is built from TRBV7-2 and TRBJ1-6, with TRBD1 as a possible D gene (5 bases). CDR1 and CDR2 from the germline V gene are SGHTA and FQGNSA. Between the trimmed V and J ends, which lost 0 bases and 14 bases, there was a span of 11 bases. The CDR3 extends over 13 amino acids. CDR3 sequence (DNA): TGTGCCAGCAGCTTAGCGGGGGTTATCACCCTCCACTTT. Amino acids: CASSLAGVITLHF.

The V gene is TRBV7-2, the J gene TRBJ1-5, with TRBD1 identical over 8 bases. The length of the CDR3 is 16 residues. V shed 1 base and J 6 bases; nucleotides not matched to a gene: 8. In germline, CDR1 is SGHTA, CDR2 FQGNSA. CDR3 sequence: CASSLGTGFGGQPQHF. The CDR3 coding sequence is TGTGCCAGCAGCTTAGGGACAGGGTTCGGGGGTCAGCCCCAGCATTTT.

The rearrangement joins TRBV5-1 to TRBJ2-2; 9 bases line up with TRBD1. J was trimmed by 7 bases and V by 3 bases; bases with no gene match: 10. Germline-derived CDR1 and CDR2 are SGHRS and YFSETQ. CDR3 length: 16 amino acids. In nucleotides, the CDR3 is TGCGCCAGCAGCTCCCAGACAGGGGGTCACGGCGGGGAGCTGTTTTTT. Its translation: CASSSQTGGHGGELFF.

The chain has TRBV15 and TRBJ1-2; tentatively, D is TRBD1 (6 bases). The germline V gene encodes CDR1 LNHNV and CDR2 YYDKDF (reference sequence). The ends were cut back, 6 bases at V and 13 bases at J, with 21 bases in the middle. The CDR3 extends over 13 amino acids. This chain's CDR3 is CATSQRQAPFVTF. The CDR3, as DNA: TGTGCCACCAGTCAGCGACAGGCCCCCTTCGTCACCTTC.

On this clone: At one of its ends the junction is not consistent with the germline gene, which may arise from a read error. The chain joins TRBV29-1 to TRBJ2-1; D is ambiguous. The CDR3 runs 11 residues. The V gene's germline CDR1 is SQVTM and CDR2 ANQGSEA. CDR3 loop: CSAEPSNEQFF. The DNA of the CDR3 is TGCAGCGCTGAACCTAGCAATGAGCAGTTCTTC.